A single T cell receptor beta chain is shown here with its context. No antigen is known for it. Pooling covered second doses at about 4 or about 12 weeks. The sample originates from a study of T cell responses to AZD1222 COVID-19 vaccine. The study, taken as a whole, reports: AZD1222 recipients seropositive at baseline numbered only 5 to 7.

Sequenced by immunoSEQ multiplex PCR; TCRdb stores in-frame clones only, minus some. The data show about 120,000 clones, around 90% seen once. Sample: peripheral blood, taken 28 days after the second AZD1222 dose. The receptor's source is an adult who received the AZD1222 COVID-19 vaccine.

The DNA of the CDR3 is TGTGCTCCTGACCAGGCCGGGGACTATGGCTACACCTTC. It yields the protein CAPDQAGDYGYTF. J is TRBJ1-2 and V is TRBV7-9; D remains unclear. In germline, CDR1 is SEHNR, CDR2 FQNEAQ (reference sequence). The CDR3 consists of 13 residues. Full variable domain (rest looked up from reference TRBV7-9 and TRBJ1-2): DTGVSQNPRHKITKRGQNVTFRCDPISEHNRLYWYRQTLGQGPEFLTYFQNEAQLEKSRLLSDRFSAERPKGSFSTLEIQRTEQGDSAMYLCAPDQAGDYGYTFGSGTRLTVV.